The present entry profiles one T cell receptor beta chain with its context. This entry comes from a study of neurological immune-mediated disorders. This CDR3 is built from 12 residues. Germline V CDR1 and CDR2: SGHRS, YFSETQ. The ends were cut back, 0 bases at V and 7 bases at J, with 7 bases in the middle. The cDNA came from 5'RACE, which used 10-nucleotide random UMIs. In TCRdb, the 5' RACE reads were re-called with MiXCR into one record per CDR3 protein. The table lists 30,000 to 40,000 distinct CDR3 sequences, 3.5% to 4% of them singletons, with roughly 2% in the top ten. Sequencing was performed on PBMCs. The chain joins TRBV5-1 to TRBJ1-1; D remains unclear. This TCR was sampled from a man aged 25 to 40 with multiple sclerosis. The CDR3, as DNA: TGCGCCAGCAGCTTGGCGGTGGGTGAAGCTTTCTTT. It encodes CASSLAVGEAFF.